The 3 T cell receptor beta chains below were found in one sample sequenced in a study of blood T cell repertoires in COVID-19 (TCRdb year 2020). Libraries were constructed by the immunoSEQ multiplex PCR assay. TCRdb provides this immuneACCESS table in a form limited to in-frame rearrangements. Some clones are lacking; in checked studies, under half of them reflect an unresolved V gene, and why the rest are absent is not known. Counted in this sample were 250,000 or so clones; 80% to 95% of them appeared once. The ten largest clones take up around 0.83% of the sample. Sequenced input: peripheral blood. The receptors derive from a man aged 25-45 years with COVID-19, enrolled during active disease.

The CDR3 DNA is TGTGCCAGCAGTTTAGGCGGGTGGGCGGGGACCCAGTACTTC. The encoded protein is CASSLGGWAGTQYF. The V gene is TRBV28, the J gene TRBJ2-5; possibly TRBD2 for D (5 bases). The CDR3 is made up of 14 amino acids. Per the germline V gene, CDR1 is MDHEN and CDR2 is SYDVKM. V dropped 2 bases and J dropped 7 bases, with 14 bases sitting between them.

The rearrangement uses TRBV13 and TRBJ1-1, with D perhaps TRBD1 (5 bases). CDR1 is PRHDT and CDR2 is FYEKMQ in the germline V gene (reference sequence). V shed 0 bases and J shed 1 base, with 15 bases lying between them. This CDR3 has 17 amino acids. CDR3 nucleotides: TGTGCCAGCAGCTTAGGCCAGGGCAGGGTAGGGAACACTGAAGCTTTCTTT. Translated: CASSLGQGRVGNTEAFF.

The CDR3 DNA sequence: TGTGCCAGCAGCCAAGAAGGGACAGTCGATGGCTACACCTTC. Translation gives CASSQEGTVDGYTF. V and J are TRBV3-1 (or the pseudogene TRBV3-2) and TRBJ1-2; 7 bases align to TRBD1. CDR3 length: 14 amino acids. V trimming: 0 bases; J trimming: 6 bases; junction bases outside the gene matches: 4. Germline assignment: CDR1 LGHDT and CDR2 YNNKEL (reference sequence).